One and the same sample provided the 30 T cell receptor beta chains below, sequenced in a study of shared clonotypes between healthy human individuals. The table came from immunoSEQ multiplex PCR; TCRdb's copy has only in-frame clones and leaves some out. The sample lists approximately 340,000 clones, around 70% occurring once. Specimen: memory CD4+ T cells sorted from blood. The subset is: CD45RA-negative fraction. The receptors come from a man under 40 in good health.

This clone is a singleton in its sample. Within the sample, other DNA sequences also encode this same CDR3. The chain combines TRBV18 with TRBJ1-5; 7 nucleotides line up with TRBD1. V was pared by 3 bases and J by 5 bases, with 1 base of the junction left unmatched. This CDR3 region has 13 residues. Germline CDR1 is KGHSH and CDR2 is LQKENI. CDR3 loop: CASSPQGDQPQHF. CDR3 nucleotide sequence: TGTGCCAGCTCACCCCAGGGGGATCAGCCCCAGCATTTT.

This chain joins TRBV23-1 and TRBJ2-2; the D gene is possibly TRBD2 (5 bases). TRBV23-1 qualifies as an ORF whose function is uncertain. Trimming took off 10 bases at V and 0 bases at J, with 15 bases between the two ends. The CDR3 loop spans 15 amino acids. The CDR3 is CAIRAEGANTGELFF. The CDR3 bases are TGCGCCATCCGTGCAGAGGGAGCGAACACCGGGGAGCTGTTTTTT.

This clone was detected only a few times. The V call is TRBV4-3, the J call TRBJ2-1; 9 nucleotides agree with TRBD2. The germline V gene has CDR1 LGHNA and CDR2 YSLEER. V shed 1 base, J shed 0 bases, and the junction held 13 bases outside the gene matches. The length of the CDR3 is 20 residues. CDR3 residues: CASSQVLSGSVSSSYNEQFF. CDR3 sequence (DNA): TGCGCCAGCAGCCAAGTCCTTAGCGGGAGCGTCTCAAGCTCCTACAATGAGCAGTTCTTC.

On this clone itself: At one of its ends the junction is not consistent with the germline gene, which may arise from a read error. J is TRBJ1-1 and V is TRBV6-1; maybe TRBD1 (5 bases). The V gene's germline CDR1 is MNHNS and CDR2 SASEGT. The CDR3 has 11 residues. Here the CDR3 reads CAGRANTEAFF. The CDR3 coding sequence is TGTGCCGGCAGGGCTAACACTGAAGCTTTCTTT.

The chain recombines TRBV7-8 with TRBJ2-7; a weak D match, TRBD2 (6 bases). V was cut by 3 bases and J by 7 bases, with 19 bases left in between. CDR1 and CDR2 (germline): SGHVS, FQNEAQ. The CDR3 has 15 residues. The CDR3 sequence is CASSLGGLRAREQYF. CDR3 coding DNA: TGTGCCAGCAGCTTGGGAGGACTACGTGCGAGGGAGCAGTACTTC.

Of note for this clone: The same CDR3 arises from other DNA sequences in this sample as well. The CDR3 spells CASSLARETQYF. The CDR3 DNA reads TGTGCCAGCAGCTTAGCGCGGGAGACCCAGTACTTC. This chain links TRBV7-2 with TRBJ2-5; no reliable D call. Germline values: CDR1 SGHTA, CDR2 FQGNSA. With 0 bases removed from V and 5 bases from J, the gap between germline ends came to 4 bases. The CDR3 extends over 12 amino acids. Looking up the rest from reference TRBV7-2 and TRBJ2-5 gives the full variable domain: GAGVSQSPSNKVTEKGKDVELRCDPISGHTALYWYRQSLGQGLEFLIYFQGNSAPDKSGLPSDRFSAERTGGSVSTLTIQRTQQEDSAVYLCASSLARETQYFGPGTRLLVL.

CDR3 region: CASSYEELGELFF. The DNA for the CDR3 is TGTGCCAGCAGCTATGAAGAACTCGGGGAGCTGTTTTTT. The gene calls are TRBV5-6 and TRBJ2-2; unclear D gene. The CDR3 extends over 13 amino acids. Germline values: CDR1 SGHDT, CDR2 YYEEEE. The V end lost 3 bases, the J end lost 7 bases, and 10 bases lay between the germline ends.

J is TRBJ2-2 and V is TRBV7-2, with 11 bases that match TRBD2. The CDR3 spans 19 residues. CDR1 and CDR2 (germline): SGHTA, FQGNSA. V lost 6 bases and J lost 1; bases outside the gene matches: 13. In nucleotides, the CDR3 is TGTGCCAGCAGTTTTCTCATTAGCGGGAGGGCCGTGAACACCGGGGAGCTGTTTTTT. Protein product: CASSFLISGRAVNTGELFF.

The sample holds a few counts of this clone. V and J are TRBV28 and TRBJ1-5; D is unresolved. Trimming stripped 5 bases from V and 0 bases from J, with 11 bases between. The CDR3 contains 15 residues. From germline, CDR1 is MDHEN and CDR2 SYDVKM. The CDR3 nucleotides are TGTGCCAGCAGTCCCCCTCCCTATAGCAATCAGCCCCAGCATTTT. Translated, it gives CASSPPPYSNQPQHF.

The chain is built from TRBV4-1 and TRBJ2-1, with D possibly TRBD2 on 6 matching bases. Looked up from germline, CDR1 is MGHRA and CDR2 is YSYEKL. The CDR3 has 17 amino acids. Trimming pared 3 bases from V and 6 bases from J, leaving 21 bases between. The CDR3 protein is CASSQDPGTYYFNEQFF. CDR3 in DNA: TGCGCCAGCAGCCAGGATCCGGGGACTTACTATTTCAATGAGCAGTTCTTC.

As for this clone: A far larger clone is one base from this, pointing to a likely read error. This sample includes further DNA sequences coding for the same CDR3. The genes are TRBV10-2 and TRBJ1-1; 11 nucleotides agree with TRBD1. This CDR3 region has 18 residues. CDR1 and CDR2 from the germline V gene are WSHSY and SAAADI. CDR3: CASSETTSGTGGNTEAFF. The CDR3 bases are TGCGCCAGCAGTGAGACAACATCCGGGACAGGGGGGAACACTGAAGCTTTTTTT.

This chain uses TRBV28 with TRBJ2-7; a weak D match, TRBD2 (6 bases). The CDR3 is made up of 14 amino acids. Germline loops: CDR1 MDHEN, CDR2 SYDVKM. V was cut by 5 bases and J by 4 bases, with 15 bases left in between. This chain's CDR3 is CASSPPGERYEQYF. In DNA form, the CDR3 reads TGTGCCAGCAGTCCACCGGGAGAGCGATACGAGCAGTACTTC.

The chain carries TRBV19 and TRBJ1-5; tentative D call: TRBD1 (6 bases). V was trimmed by 0 bases and J by 7 bases, leaving 13 bases between them. Germline CDR1 is LNHDA and CDR2 is SQIVND (reference sequence). The CDR3 sequence is 15 residues long. The CDR3 reads CASSIDDGGGQPQHF. The CDR3 nucleotides read TGTGCCAGTAGTATAGACGACGGGGGCGGCCAGCCCCAGCATTTT.

This chain links TRBV11-2 with TRBJ2-7; possibly TRBD1 for D (6 bases). The V gene lost 4 bases and the J gene lost 1 base, with 17 bases spanning the gap. The CDR3 is 16 amino acids. Germline CDR1 is SGHAT and CDR2 is FQNNGV. The CDR3 here is CASSSWPRGRSYEQYF. The CDR3 nucleotides read TGTGCCAGCAGCTCCTGGCCCAGGGGTCGATCCTACGAGCAGTACTTC.

The CDR3 here is CASSQGMTGFGYSEQFF. In DNA form, the CDR3 reads TGTGCCAGCAGCCAGGGGATGACAGGGTTCGGTTACAGCGAGCAGTTCTTC. This chain uses TRBV5-4 with TRBJ2-1, with 7 bases aligning to TRBD1. The germline CDR1 and CDR2 sequences are SGHNT and YYREEE (reference sequence). The CDR3 spans 17 residues. With 4 bases clipped from V and 10 bases from J, the junction kept 20 bases outside the gene matches. The variable domain in full, completed from reference TRBV5-4 and TRBJ2-1, reads ETGVTQSPTHLIKTRGQQVTLRCSSQSGHNTVSWYQQALGQGPQFIFQYYREEENGRGNFPPRFSGLQFPNYSSELNVNALELDDSALYLCASSQGMTGFGYSEQFFGPGTRLTVL.

The V and J genes are TRBV2 and TRBJ1-1, with D perhaps matching TRBD1 (6 bases). The CDR3 extends over 14 amino acids. CDR1 and CDR2 (germline): SNHLY, FYNNEI. V lost 4 bases and J lost 12, with 21 bases in between. The CDR3 is CASSGPGEATETFF. The CDR3 region has the DNA TGTGCCAGCAGTGGCCCAGGGGAGGCAACCGAGACTTTCTTT. The full variable domain, its missing parts supplied by reference TRBV2 and TRBJ1-1, is EPEVTQTPSHQVTQMGQEVILRCVPISNHLYFYWYRQILGQKVEFLVSFYNNEISEKSEIFDDQFSVERPDGSNFTLKIRSTKLEDSAMYFCASSGPGEATETFFGQGTRLTVV.

The V and J genes are TRBV18 and TRBJ2-1; weak D call: TRBD1 (5 bases). Trimming removed 8 bases from V and 6 bases from J, with 14 bases in between. The CDR3 sequence is 13 residues long. Looked up from germline, CDR1 is KGHSH and CDR2 is LQKENI. CDR3 nucleotide sequence: TGTGCCAGCCATGTGACAGTTATCAATGAGCAGTTCTTC. It specifies CASHVTVINEQFF.

The genes are TRBV5-4 and TRBJ2-1, with 14 bases identical to TRBD2. The CDR3 runs to 17 residues. Germline lookup yields CDR1 SGHNT and CDR2 YYREEE (reference sequence). V dropped 10 bases and J dropped 0; count of bases not matched to a gene: 9. Here the CDR3 reads CAVPGTSGRLSYNEQFF. CDR3 bases: TGTGCCGTCCCCGGGACTAGCGGGAGACTCTCCTACAATGAGCAGTTCTTC. The full variable domain, its missing parts supplied by reference TRBV5-4 and TRBJ2-1, is ETGVTQSPTHLIKTRGQQVTLRCSSQSGHNTVSWYQQALGQGPQFIFQYYREEENGRGNFPPRFSGLQFPNYSSELNVNALELDDSALYLCAVPGTSGRLSYNEQFFGPGTRLTVL.

The J gene is TRBJ2-2, the V gene TRBV30; D uncertain. Looked up from germline, CDR1 is GTSNPN and CDR2 is SVGIG (reference sequence). Trimming removed 0 bases from V and 4 bases from J, with 9 bases in between. The CDR3 sequence is 14 residues long. The CDR3 protein is CAWSVQSGTGELFF. The CDR3, as DNA: TGTGCCTGGAGTGTACAGTCGGGCACCGGGGAGCTGTTTTTT.

V gene TRBV18 combines with J gene TRBJ2-7, with 10 positions matching TRBD2. The CDR3 extends over 15 amino acids. The germline CDR1 and CDR2 sequences are KGHSH and LQKENI. After removal of 1 base from V and 7 bases from J, the junction contained 7 bases not matched to a gene. CDR3 nucleotides: TGTGCCAGCTCACCACTTAGCGGGAGGTTGAGGGAGCAGTACTTC. Its translation is CASSPLSGRLREQYF. The full variable domain, completed using reference TRBV18 and TRBJ2-7, is NAGVMQNPRHLVRRRGQEARLRCSPMKGHSHVYWYRQLPEEGLKFMVYLQKENIIDESGMPKERFSAEFPKEGPSILRIQQVVRGDSAAYFCASSPLSGRLREQYFGPGTRLTVT.

J is TRBJ2-1 and V is TRBV7-6; D may be TRBD2 (5 bases). The CDR3 covers 15 residues. The V end was cut by 2 bases, the J end by 1 base, with 9 bases between. Germline CDR1 is SGHVS and CDR2 is FNYEAQ. The CDR3 is CASSLNRGSYNEQFF. The CDR3 DNA reads TGTGCCAGCAGCTTAAATCGAGGGTCCTACAATGAGCAGTTCTTC.

This rearrangement joins TRBV11-2 to TRBJ2-3; D unresolved. From germline, CDR1 is SGHAT and CDR2 FQNNGV. This CDR3 is built from 14 residues. Trimming took off 0 bases at V and 4 bases at J, with 8 bases between the two ends. The CDR3 is CASSLDPGADTQYF. CDR3 coding DNA: TGTGCCAGCAGCTTAGATCCGGGCGCAGATACGCAGTATTTT.

This clone occurred a few times. The V gene is TRBV15, the J gene TRBJ1-1; D unclear. In germline, CDR1 is LNHNV, CDR2 YYDKDF (reference sequence). There are 13 residues in the CDR3. Trimming took off 2 bases at V and 1 base at J, with 5 bases between the two ends. CDR3 in amino acids: CATSRIPNTEAFF. The CDR3 coding sequence is TGTGCCACCAGCAGAATTCCGAACACTGAAGCTTTCTTT.

The chain uses TRBV2 and TRBJ2-1, with D possibly TRBD1 on 6 matching bases. Per germline, CDR1 SNHLY and CDR2 FYNNEI. V was trimmed by 6 bases and J by 4 bases, leaving 13 bases between them. This CDR3 has 14 amino acids. The CDR3 here is CASRKHQGYNEQFF. The CDR3 bases are TGTGCCAGCAGGAAACACCAGGGGTACAATGAGCAGTTCTTC.

The chain couples TRBV11-2 to TRBJ1-4; possibly TRBD1 for D (5 bases). CDR1 SGHAT and CDR2 FQNNGV come from the germline V gene. V was shortened by 0 bases and J by 8 bases, with 10 bases between the two germline ends. This CDR3 is 14 amino acids long. CDR3 DNA sequence: TGTGCCAGCAGCTTAGATCTCTGGGGCGAAAAACTGTTTTTT. Translating it yields CASSLDLWGEKLFF. The full variable domain, its missing parts supplied by reference TRBV11-2 and TRBJ1-4, is EAGVAQSPRYKIIEKRQSVAFWCNPISGHATLYWYQQILGQGPKLLIQFQNNGVVDDSQLPKDRFSAERLKGVDSTLKIQPAKLEDSAVYLCASSLDLWGEKLFFGSGTQLSVL.

The chain recombines TRBV5-1 with TRBJ1-4, with D possibly matching TRBD1 (6 bases). CDR1 SGHRS and CDR2 YFSETQ come from the germline V gene. This CDR3 is 15 amino acids long. Trimming took off 5 bases at V and 0 bases at J, with 11 bases between the two ends. For the CDR3, the DNA is TGCGCCAGCAGGGACAGCGCTTCAACTAATGAAAAACTGTTTTTT. Translated, it gives CASRDSASTNEKLFF.

This clone was observed a handful of times. V is TRBV5-4 and J is TRBJ2-1, with D unclear. The germline gives CDR1 SGHNT, CDR2 YYREEE (reference sequence). Trimming took 1 base from V and 4 from J, leaving 9 bases between them. The CDR3 consists of 14 residues. The CDR3 region has the DNA TGTGCCAGCAGCTTGAGTGAGTCTTACAATGAGCAGTTCTTC. It encodes CASSLSESYNEQFF.

V usage is TRBV27 and J usage is TRBJ2-5, with D tentatively TRBD1 (6 bases). Germline V CDR1 and CDR2: MNHEY, SMNVEV (reference sequence). V lost 5 bases and J lost 5, with 12 bases in between. The length of the CDR3 is 13 residues. The chain's CDR3 is CASSRGWRETQYF. As DNA, the CDR3 is TGTGCCAGCAGTAGGGGGTGGCGGGAGACCCAGTACTTC.

The chain links TRBV5-1 to TRBJ2-6; D ambiguous. V gave up 2 bases and J gave up 4 bases, with 7 bases separating them. The germline CDR1 and CDR2 sequences are SGHRS and YFSETQ. CDR3 length: 14 amino acids. The CDR3 region is CASSFISGANVLTF. CDR3 nucleotide sequence: TGCGCCAGCAGCTTTATTTCGGGGGCCAACGTCCTGACTTTC.

The rearrangement links TRBV4-1 to TRBJ2-2; 8 bases map to TRBD1. The CDR3 has 15 amino acids. Germline V gives CDR1 MGHRA, CDR2 YSYEKL. Trimming removed 1 base from V and 4 bases from J; junction bases left unmatched: 2. The DNA of the CDR3 is TGCGCCAGCAGCCAAGCAGGGGGCCTCACCGGGGAGCTGTTTTTT. Its translation is CASSQAGGLTGELFF.